The clone carrying this T cell receptor beta chain was observed a handful of times. Trimming cost V 5 bases and J 8 bases; bases outside gene matches: 8. The CDR3 length is 14 residues. This entry is derived from a study of T-cell reconstitution after alpha-beta-depleted transplantation in children. The TCRbeta library incorporated unique molecular identifiers. TCRdb called the PCR reads again in MiXCR, with one record for every CDR3 protein. The sample contains about 610,000 distinct CDR3 sequences, about 10% of which appear only once. The origin of this receptor is a human donor who donated a stem cell graft to a child with acute myeloid leukemia. The material was PBMCs from the stem cell graft donor, obtained from the stem cell graft. This sequence joins TRBV12-3 or TRBV12-4 and TRBJ1-4, with 7 bases aligning to TRBD1. The CDR3 reads CASSVTGREEKLFF. CDR3 coding DNA: TGTGCCAGCAGTGTGACAGGGAGAGAAGAAAAACTGTTTTTT.